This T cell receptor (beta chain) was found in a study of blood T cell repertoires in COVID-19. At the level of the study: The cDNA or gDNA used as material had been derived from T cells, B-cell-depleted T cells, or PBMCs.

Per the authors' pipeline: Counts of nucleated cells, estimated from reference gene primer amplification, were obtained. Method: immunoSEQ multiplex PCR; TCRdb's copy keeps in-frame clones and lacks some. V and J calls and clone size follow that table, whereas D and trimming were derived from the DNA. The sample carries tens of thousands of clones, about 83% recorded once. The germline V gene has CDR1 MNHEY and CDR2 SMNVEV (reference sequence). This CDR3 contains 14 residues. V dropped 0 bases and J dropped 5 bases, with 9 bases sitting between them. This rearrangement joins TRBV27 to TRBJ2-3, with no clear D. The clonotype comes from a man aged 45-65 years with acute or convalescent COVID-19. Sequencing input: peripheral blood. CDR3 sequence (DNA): TGTGCCAGCAGTTTATCGCGAGGAATAGATACGCAGTATTTT. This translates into CASSLSRGIDTQYF.